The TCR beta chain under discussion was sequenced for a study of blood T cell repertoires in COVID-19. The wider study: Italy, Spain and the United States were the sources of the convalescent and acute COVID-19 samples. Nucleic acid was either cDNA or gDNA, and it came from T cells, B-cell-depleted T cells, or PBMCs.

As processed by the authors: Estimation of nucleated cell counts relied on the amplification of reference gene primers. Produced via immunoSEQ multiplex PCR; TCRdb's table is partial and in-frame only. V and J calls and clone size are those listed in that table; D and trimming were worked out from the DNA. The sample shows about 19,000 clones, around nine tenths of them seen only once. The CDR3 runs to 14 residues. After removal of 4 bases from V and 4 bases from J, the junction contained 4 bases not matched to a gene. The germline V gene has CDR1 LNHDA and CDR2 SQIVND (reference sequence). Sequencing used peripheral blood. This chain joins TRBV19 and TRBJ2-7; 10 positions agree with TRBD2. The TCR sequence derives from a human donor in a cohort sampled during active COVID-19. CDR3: CASSTSGGQYEQYF. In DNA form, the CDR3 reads TGTGCCAGTAGTACTAGCGGGGGCCAGTACGAGCAGTACTTC.